This T cell receptor beta chain was documented in a study of cytomegalovirus exposure and HLA in healthy donors. Study overall: Unique TCRs numbering around 80 million, obtained from HLA-typed donors, made up an early data release. Falling in the Caucasian-associated ancestry cluster were 81% of about 400 genotyped donors. Whole-study findings and limits: Sequences of the TCR beta chain were said to predict the HLA-A and HLA-B alleles of most subjects accurately. Upon later analysis, HLA-associated TCR beta chains proved more clonally expanded than other, equally common chains.

Germline loops: CDR1 LNHNV, CDR2 YYDKDF (reference sequence). V lost 0 bases and J 7 bases, leaving 13 bases between the germline ends. The CDR3 sequence is 15 residues long. About this clone: Its antigen is undetermined.

60 Vbeta and 13 Jbeta primers were used in PCR. Here immunoSEQ multiplex PCR was the method, and the copy in TCRdb shows in-frame clones only, minus some. The sample yields roughly 110,000 clones, around 75% seen once. V and J are TRBV15 and TRBJ2-1; tentative D call: TRBD2 (7 bases). The sequenced sample was PBMCs. This clonotype was sampled from a man aged 40-50 years in good health and CMV-seronegative. The CDR3 bases are TGTGCCACCAGCAGAGATCGGGGAGGGGGAAATGAGCAGTTCTTC. Protein product: CATSRDRGGGNEQFF.